This T cell receptor beta chain was sequenced for a study of blood T cells in healthy people across ages (dated by TCRdb to between 2014 and 2016). For the wider study: Template switching captured roughly one uniquely barcoded TCR beta cDNA molecule per two T cells in model experiments. The donors were divided into four age groups: young (average around 17 years), middle-aged (about 39), aged (about 61) and long-lived (about 79). Using deep sequencing normalized with unique cDNA molecular identifiers, the study measured how TCR beta repertoire diversity changes with age. Two additional independent replicas of 1 million unique cDNA reads from the same blood draw were analyzed for two donors (one aged 18 to 29 and one aged 80 or older). The research as a whole found: Estimates of total diversity based on one million sequenced T cells were regarded as lower bounds and as underestimates. The long-lived group showed more naive CD4+ T cells, fewer expanded clones and increased TCR diversity than the aged group, suggesting age selection. Because the CMV infection status of the donors was unknown, age-related changes in expanded clonotypes may potentially have been confounded. Observed TCR beta diversity correlated strongly with the percentage of naive T cells measured by flow cytometry. Observed TCR beta diversity per million T cells fell roughly linearly with age, and a significant reduction was already apparent by age about 43. Bulk unsorted PBMC profiling prevented conclusive comparison of naive and antigen-experienced compartments.

Reading the germline V gene (reference sequence) gives CDR1 SEHNR and CDR2 FQNEAQ. The germline ends are 13 bases apart after V is trimmed by 7 bases and J by 0 bases. The CDR3 runs 14 residues from the cysteine to the phenylalanine. The sequence is cut down to CDR3 DNA, 42 bases in frame from base 1. The library was built by means of 5' RACE. The reads were generated on an Illumina HiSeq 2500. The second PCR ran for roughly 7 to 12 cycles and used a J-beta primer mix along with a sample-barcoded 5' primer. A unique molecular identifier was introduced onto each TCR beta cDNA molecule by a template-switch 5' adaptor carrying 12 random nucleotides. Each sample yielded at least 3 million CDR3-containing paired-end reads. The Mint cDNA synthesis kit, primed by a TRBC-specific oligonucleotide, was used to synthesize first-strand cDNA from all RNA. All cDNA was treated with uracil-DNA glycosylase and then went through a first 18-cycle PCR with the universal primers M1SS and BC2_uni_R. The study's own analysis went as follows. For normalization, 1 million high-quality reads were randomly selected from each sample, with every read carrying a distinct molecular identifier. Reads sharing molecular identifiers were discarded rather than binned into consensus sequences. MiTCR, with a Q25 quality threshold and the strictest error-elimination algorithm, was used for CDR3 identification, clonotype clustering and error correction. Lower-bound total TCR beta diversity was estimated with a nonparametric unseen species model using Euler transformation. The public reads were quality trimmed at Q25 with fastp and then assembled into clones with MiXCR by TCRdb, keeping productive beta chains. Every CDR3 protein is listed once, alongside the most common genes and DNA of its rows. These V and J calls rely on TCRdb rather than the paper's analysis. The sample records 900,000 to 950,000 distinct CDR3 sequences, roughly 28% of which are singletons. Jointly, the top ten make up roughly a tenth of the sample.

Systemically healthy Caucasian individuals from Russia, roughly 40 in total and aged roughly 6 to 100 years, were included as donors. Each donor gave 8 to 10 milliliters of peripheral blood, drawn into EDTA-treated Vacutainer tubes. Ficoll-Paque density-gradient centrifugation was used to isolate PBMCs, with at least 6 million obtained per sample. Total RNA was extracted from PBMCs with Trizol reagent, with at least 5.5 micrograms obtained per sample. The percentages of naive CD45RAhigh/CD27high T cells were determined by flow cytometry on a PBMC aliquot from every donor. In regard to this clonotype: Its antigen is unknown. Qualities for individual bases were not recorded, and no much larger clone is one base off.

Separately, the same data were catalogued under a study of T cells of mothers and their children. As the second publication notes: Nine systemically healthy Caucasian individuals served as donors, namely three mothers together with their six children. cDNA synthesis used all of the extracted RNA, with roughly 1.5 ug of RNA in each 15 ul reaction. In the second PCR, the M1S primer introduced both the sample barcodes and 2-4 random nucleotides. Over 8 million TCR beta CDR3 reads came from each mother, compared with some 3 million reads from each child. TCR recombination output is similarly shaped by thymic selection in related and unrelated pairs, with a minor effect exerted by inherited differences. Normalized repertoire overlap was always slightly but never significantly higher in related than unrelated mother-child pairs. Persistent microchimeric T cell clones were not detected, at a sensitivity of around 95 clones per million clonotypes. To look for features that set related mother-child pairs apart from unrelated individuals, the researchers ran deep NGS to compare the TCR beta repertoires of mothers and children. Mothers averaged roughly 36 +/- 4 years of age and children averaged about 10 +/- 4 years. After adapter ligation was performed with NEBNext reagents, the libraries were sequenced on an Illumina HiSeq 2000 with 100+100 nt paired-end reads. To prevent cross-contamination, the mother and child libraries were prepared a month apart and were sequenced in separate runs. Each donor had between roughly 450,000 and 2,100,000 distinct TCR beta clonotypes identified. Naive TCR beta clonotypes were estimated from low-frequency clonotypes matched to each donor's FACS-determined naive share, without sorting.

Sequences were obtained from blood. The chain was built from TRBV7-9 and TRBJ2-7; the D gene is perhaps TRBD1, on 6 matching bases. The TCR sequence derives from a woman aged 40-49 years in good health. The nucleotides read TGTGCCAGCAAGGATACAGGGTCCTCCTACGAGCAGTACTTC. Its protein product is CASKDTGSSYEQYF.